A selection of T cell receptor beta chains follows, all from one sample in a study of T-cell reconstitution after alpha-beta-depleted transplantation in children. TCRdb re-called the PCR reads with MiXCR, one entry per CDR3 protein. The data contain about 610,000 distinct CDR3 sequences, roughly a tenth of them singletons. The sequenced sample was PBMCs from the stem cell graft donor, obtained from the stem cell graft. These receptors were obtained from a human donor who donated a stem cell graft to a child with acute myeloid leukemia. Each CDR3 is given with its conserved first and last residue. D genes are given only for firm matches. Some rows mark clone size as missing; the rest say once, few, many or name a class of expanded clone.

TRBV27	TRBJ2-2	-	-	CASSRDGVLNTGELFF	TGTGCCAGCAGTCGGGACGGGGTACTGAACACCGGGGAGCTGTTTTTT
TRBV20-1	TRBJ1-1	-	-	CSASGSGLTEAFF	TGCAGTGCTAGCGGTTCGGGCCTCACTGAAGCTTTCTTT
TRBV28	TRBJ1-1	few	-	CALRGGREAFF	TGTGCCTTACGGGGGGGGAGGGAAGCTTTCTTT
TRBV6-5	TRBJ2-1	many	-	CASSYSKGAIRNEQFF	TGTGCCAGCAGTTACTCAAAAGGTGCCATCCGGAATGAGCAGTTCTTC
TRBV4-3	TRBJ2-5	-	TRBD1	CASSQMIGTGGSKETQYF	TGCGCCAGCAGCCAGATGATTGGGACAGGGGGTAGTAAGGAGACCCAGTACTTC
TRBV12-3/TRBV12-4	TRBJ2-1	few	TRBD2	CASSLPGLAEVSSYNEQFF	TGTGCCAGCAGCCTCCCCGGACTAGCGGAGGTTAGCTCCTACAATGAGCAGTTCTTC
TRBV5-4	TRBJ1-1	few	-	CASISTGSTFF	TGTGCCAGCATCTCTACAGGGTCGACTTTCTTT
TRBV20-1	TRBJ2-1	-	TRBD2	CSVESGSVGDEQFF	TGCAGTGTTGAGAGCGGGAGCGTCGGTGATGAGCAGTTCTTC
TRBV9	TRBJ2-7	-	-	CASSVATAEETYEQYF	TGTGCCAGCAGCGTAGCTACAGCGGAAGAAACCTACGAGCAGTACTTC
TRBV6-5	TRBJ2-4	-	-	CASSSLWGARAKNIQYF	TGTGCCAGCAGTTCCCTTTGGGGAGCAAGGGCCAAAAACATTCAGTACTTC
TRBV7-2	TRBJ2-5	many	TRBD1	CASSLVGGQGGIETQYF	TGTGCCAGCAGCTTAGTGGGGGGACAGGGGGGGATAGAGACCCAGTACTTC
TRBV10-3	TRBJ2-7	few	TRBD2	CAISSGTSGYEQYF	TGTGCCATCAGCTCCGGGACTAGCGGCTACGAGCAGTACTTC
TRBV7-9	TRBJ2-7	many	-	CASTPDSHTYEQYF	TGTGCCAGCACCCCAGACTCTCATACCTACGAGCAGTACTTC
TRBV29-1	TRBJ2-5	few	-	CSATTAGLETQYF	TGCAGCGCGACGACCGCGGGGTTAGAGACCCAGTACTTC
TRBV20-1	TRBJ2-3	few	-	CSARRTVSTDTQYF	TGCAGTGCTAGGAGGACTGTTAGCACAGATACGCAGTATTTT
TRBV6-2/TRBV6-3	TRBJ2-3	many	TRBD2	CASSYFRTSGRAVPSTDTQYF	TGTGCCAGCAGTTACTTCAGGACTAGCGGGAGGGCCGTGCCTAGCACAGATACGCAGTATTTT
TRBV29-1	TRBJ2-2	few	-	CSVEGPRGNTGELFF	TGCAGCGTTGAAGGGCCCAGGGGTAACACCGGGGAGCTGTTTTTT
TRBV6-5	TRBJ2-7	many	TRBD2	CASSKGTSRTYEQYF	TGTGCCAGCAGCAAAGGGACTAGCAGAACCTACGAGCAGTACTTC
TRBV20-1	TRBJ2-3	-	TRBD2	CSASLAGAVTQYF	TGCAGTGCTTCCTTAGCGGGAGCCGTTACGCAGTATTTT
TRBV20-1	TRBJ2-7	-	TRBD1	CSASARDRGVEQYF	TGCAGTGCTAGTGCCCGGGACAGGGGGGTAGAGCAGTACTTC
TRBV4-3	TRBJ2-1	few	-	CASSQGLGSLFF	TGCGCCAGCAGCCAGGGCCTCGGGTCCCTTTTCTTC
TRBV12-3/TRBV12-4	TRBJ2-1	many	-	CASSFPGPSPFDNEQFF	TGTGCCAGCAGTTTCCCGGGACCCTCCCCCTTCGACAATGAGCAGTTCTTC
TRBV28	TRBJ2-5	-	-	CASSRFDNEETQYF	TGTGCCAGCAGTCGATTCGACAATGAAGAGACCCAGTACTTC
TRBV18	TRBJ2-1	-	TRBD1	CASSGDRFNEQFF	TGTGCCAGCTCGGGGGACAGATTCAATGAGCAGTTCTTC
TRBV29-1	TRBJ1-4	many	TRBD1	CSAKYRGGRNEKLFF	TGCAGCGCAAAATACAGGGGTGGGCGAAATGAAAAACTGTTTTTT
TRBV6-2/TRBV6-3	TRBJ2-2	-	TRBD2	CASSFGLAGGPYGELFF	TGTGCCAGCAGTTTCGGATTAGCGGGAGGGCCGTACGGGGAGCTGTTTTTT
TRBV7-9	TRBJ2-3	-	TRBD1	CAGRQGAADTQYF	TGTGCCGGACGACAGGGGGCCGCAGATACGCAGTATTTT
TRBV20-1	TRBJ2-7	-	TRBD2	CSARGGSGSKPYEQYF	TGCAGTGCTAGGGGGGGGAGCGGGAGCAAACCCTACGAGCAGTACTTC
TRBV15	TRBJ1-3	-	-	CATSRSTRSGNTIYF	TGTGCCACCAGCAGATCGACCCGCTCTGGAAACACCATATATTTT
TRBV12-3/TRBV12-4	TRBJ1-5	many	TRBD1	CASSLTGESQPQHF	TGTGCCAGCAGTTTAACAGGGGAAAGTCAGCCCCAGCATTTT
TRBV2	TRBJ2-7	few	TRBD2	CASRPGLVSYEQYF	TGTGCCAGCAGACCAGGACTAGTGTCCTACGAGCAGTACTTC
TRBV20-1	TRBJ2-6	-	TRBD1	CSAPRTGAISGANVLTF	TGCAGTGCGCCCAGGACAGGGGCGATCTCTGGGGCCAACGTCCTGACTTTC
TRBV20-1	TRBJ2-5	many	-	CSARDAQGWETQYF	TGCAGTGCTAGAGATGCCCAGGGGTGGGAGACCCAGTACTTC
TRBV29-1	TRBJ2-1	many	TRBD2	CSVRYGGDPLLNEQFF	TGCAGCGTCCGCTACGGGGGGGATCCGCTCCTCAATGAGCAGTTCTTC
TRBV20-1	TRBJ2-7	-	TRBD2	CSATSGRHRYEQYF	TGCAGTGCTACTAGCGGGAGGCACCGCTACGAGCAGTACTTC
TRBV29-1	TRBJ2-2	few	-	CIFGPQSGEKFATGELFF	TGCATATTTGGGCCCCAATCGGGGGAGAAGTTCGCCACCGGGGAGCTGTTTTTT
TRBV20-1	TRBJ2-5	few	-	CSASGSGLGQETQYF	TGCAGTGCTAGTGGAAGCGGGCTCGGCCAAGAGACCCAGTACTTC
TRBV20-1	TRBJ1-2	many	-	CSAWGIYGYTF	TGCAGTGCTTGGGGGATCTATGGCTACACCTTC
TRBV20-1	TRBJ2-2	few	-	CSARTDPRTGELFF	TGCAGTGCTAGAACTGATCCGAGGACCGGGGAGCTGTTTTTT
TRBV10-3	TRBJ2-1	many	TRBD1	CAARDRIDEQFF	TGTGCCGCCCGGGACAGGATCGATGAGCAGTTCTTC
TRBV7-3	TRBJ2-3	-	TRBD2	CASSNGLAGGTDTQYF	TGTGCCAGCAGCAACGGCCTAGCGGGGGGCACAGATACGCAGTATTTT
TRBV11-1	TRBJ2-3	-	-	CASSLVWGRDTQYF	TGTGCCAGCAGCTTAGTCTGGGGGCGAGATACGCAGTATTTT